Listed below are T cell receptor beta chains from one sample, sequenced in a study of molecular identifiers for immune sequencing clone quantification. TCRdb re-analysed the PCR reads in MiXCR, keeping a single row per CDR3 protein. The repertoire holds 350,000 or so distinct CDR3 sequences, over 20% seen once, with under 0.95% in the top ten. Sequenced: naive CD8+ T cells from blood, with Jurkat cell RNA spiked in. Source of these receptors: a human donor in good health. Some libraries in this study had Jurkat cell RNA spiked in. The CDR3 runs from the conserved cysteine through the conserved F or W. Each record gives: J gene, clone size, D gene, V gene, CDR3 DNA, CDR3 protein. The D gene is left open where the match is weak. The size of a clone is reported for some rows only, either as once, few or many, or as a class for expanded clones.

TRBJ1-3 | many | . | TRBV4-3 | TGCGCCAGCAGCCAAGACCGGGGATCTGGAAACACCATATATTTT | CASSQDRGSGNTIYF
TRBJ2-1 | . | TRBD2 | TRBV4-1 | TGCGCCAGCAGCCAGGCAGCCGGACTAGCGTCTTCGTCCTACAATGAGCAGTCCTTC | CASSQAAGLASSSYNEQSF
TRBJ1-4 | few | . | TRBV3-1 | TGTGCCAGCAGCCAAGAGGACGCGGTCGGTAGGGAACTGTTTTTT | CASSQEDAVGRELFF
TRBJ1-1 | many | TRBD1 | TRBV4-3 | TGCGCCAGCAGCCAAGAACGACAGGGAGCAGGGACTGAAGCTTTCTTT | CASSQERQGAGTEAFF
TRBJ2-5 | few | . | TRBV7-8 | TGTGCCAGCAGCTCCCGAATCCTGGAGTCGGGGACCCAGTACTTC | CASSSRILESGTQYF
TRBJ1-1 | many | . | TRBV30 | TGTGCCTGGAGTGAAGTTAGCGGTGAAGCTTTCTTT | CAWSEVSGEAFF
TRBJ2-7 | many | . | TRBV9 | TGTGCCAGCAGCGTGACGGGACTCGGCAGCGAGCAGTACTTC | CASSVTGLGSEQYF
TRBJ2-2 | few | . | TRBV7-6 | TGTGCCAGCAGGCCGGAACAGCGGGTGGGGGCCGGGGAGCTGTTTTTT | CASRPEQRVGAGELFF
TRBJ2-5 | many | TRBD2 | TRBV20-1 | TGCAGTGCCACCACGGGACTAGCGGGGGCCGTGGTACGAGAGACCCAGTACTTC | CSATTGLAGAVVRETQYF
TRBJ2-3 | . | TRBD2 | TRBV2 | TGTGCCAGCAGTGAAGGGCGGACTAGACCGCTACCGCAGTATTTT | CASSEGRTRPLPQYF
TRBJ2-7 | many | . | TRBV14 | TGTGCCAGCAGCCAACGGGGGCTGATCGGCTACGAGCAGTACTTC | CASSQRGLIGYEQYF
TRBJ2-2 | few | TRBD1 | TRBV13 | TGTGCCAGCAGCTTGCAGACAGGGTGGAATATCGGGGAGCTGTTTTTT | CASSLQTGWNIGELFF
TRBJ2-7 | many | . | TRBV5-6 | TGTGCCAGCAGCTACCAGGGGAGGGGGATATACGAGCAGTACTTC | CASSYQGRGIYEQYF
TRBJ1-5 | . | . | TRBV4-1 | TGCGCCAGCAGCCAAGACAGGTTCAATCAGCCCCAGCATTTT | CASSQDRFNQPQHF
TRBJ2-2 | . | . | TRBV27 | TGTGCCAGCAGTTTCGGCCCCCAGGGGTCCACCGGGGAGCTGTTTTTT | CASSFGPQGSTGELFF
TRBJ2-1 | many | . | TRBV7-2 | TGTGCCAGCAGTATAACCGGGACAACCTACAATGAGCAGTTCTTC | CASSITGTTYNEQFF
TRBJ2-1 | . | . | TRBV19 | TGTGCCAGTAGTATGGGGGGTGGGGCCTACAATGAGCAGTTCTTC | CASSMGGGAYNEQFF
TRBJ2-2 | many | . | TRBV5-4 | TGTGCCAGCAGCTTGAACACCGGGGAGCTGTTTTTT | CASSLNTGELFF
TRBJ1-5 | many | . | TRBV19 | TGTGCCAGTAGTATAGGACAGGTTTGGGATAGCAATCAGCCCCAGCATTTT | CASSIGQVWDSNQPQHF
TRBJ2-6 | few | TRBD1 | TRBV3-1 | TGTGCCAGCAGCCGTACAGGGGCTGCCTCTGGGGCCAACGTCCTGACTTTC | CASSRTGAASGANVLTF
TRBJ2-3 | many | TRBD2 | TRBV12-3/TRBV12-4 | TGTGCCAGCAGTTTACGAGGTCTAGCGGAACACACAGATACGCAGTATTTT | CASSLRGLAEHTDTQYF
TRBJ2-4 | many | TRBD2 | TRBV6-6 | TGTGCCAGCTCGAGAGGGCGGGGGGGCCTAAACAAAAACATTCAGTACTTC | CASSRGRGGLNKNIQYF
TRBJ2-3 | few | TRBD2 | TRBV20-1 | TGCAGTGCTAGAGTTTTACTAGCGGGAGGACTCACAGATACGCAGTATTTT | CSARVLLAGGLTDTQYF
TRBJ1-2 | . | . | TRBV20-1 | TGCAGTGCTAGAAGACAGGAATTTTACCATGGCTACACCTTC | CSARRQEFYHGYTF
TRBJ2-6 | many | . | TRBV7-9 | TGTGCCAGCAGCTCCAACCGATTCACAGACTCTGGGGCCAACGTCCTGACTTTC | CASSSNRFTDSGANVLTF
TRBJ2-2 | many | . | TRBV2 | TGTGCCATTTCTCCGGGGCCAACGAACACCGGGGAGCTGTTTTTT | CAISPGPTNTGELFF
TRBJ1-5 | . | . | TRBV2 | TGTGCCAGCAGAGAGGGTTCGGGGGGCAATCAGCCCCAGCATTTT | CASREGSGGNQPQHF
TRBJ1-6 | . | . | TRBV5-6 | TGTGCCAGCAGCGACGGTACAGGTTCACTCCTCCACTTT | CASSDGTGSLLHF
TRBJ1-1 | many | TRBD1 | TRBV29-1 | TGCAGCACGACAGGGCAGGGGGTCACTGAAGCTTTCTTT | CSTTGQGVTEAFF
TRBJ2-5 | . | . | TRBV10-3 | TGTGCCATCAGGCCGGAGGACAGGAGGGTTGAGACCCAGTACTTC | CAIRPEDRRVETQYF
TRBJ1-1 | many | TRBD1 | TRBV4-1 | TGCGCCAGCAGCCAGTACCGGACAGGAAACACTGAAGCTTTCTTT | CASSQYRTGNTEAFF
TRBJ2-7 | many | . | TRBV5-1 | TGCGCCAGCAGCCCTGGGTCCCGGGAAGTCACTTACGAGCAGTACTTC | CASSPGSREVTYEQYF
TRBJ2-3 | many | . | TRBV4-1 | TGTGCCAGCAGCCAATACACAGATACGCAGTATTTT | CASSQYTDTQYF
TRBJ2-1 | many | . | TRBV19 | TGTGCCAGTAGTATGTCGGCGGGACAAGCCTACAATGAGCAGTTCTTC | CASSMSAGQAYNEQFF